This T cell receptor (beta chain) stems from a study of tissue T cells after allogeneic stem cell transplantation. The repertoire was sequenced with immunoSEQ multiplex PCR; TCRdb's copy has only in-frame clones and lacks some. The data contain approximately 3,200 clones, roughly 44% of them seen just once; the ten biggest clones take up 20% to 30%. CDR3 length: 12 residues. Germline assignment: CDR1 MSHET and CDR2 SYDVDS. V was pared by 0 bases and J by 7 bases, with 6 bases between. Regarding time point: mouse harvest day 14 after allogeneic transplant. The graft held 10^6 splenic CD5+ T cells and 10^7 T-cell-depleted bone marrow cells. This clone is medium-sized by share. The germline and genes are mouse ones. The CDR3 extends 1 residue past the end of the read, so its final part is completed from the germline J gene.

The chain has TRBV29 and TRBJ1-1; D unresolved. Sample: gut tissue. The sequence derives from a female BALB/c mouse given C57BL/6 T cells with graft-versus-host disease after an allogeneic hematopoietic cell transplant. The CDR3 DNA, read in part, is TGTGCTAGCAGTTTATCGGGAAGAGAAGTCTTC. This sequence encodes CASSLSGREVF. The CDR3 reads in full as CASSLSGREVFF.